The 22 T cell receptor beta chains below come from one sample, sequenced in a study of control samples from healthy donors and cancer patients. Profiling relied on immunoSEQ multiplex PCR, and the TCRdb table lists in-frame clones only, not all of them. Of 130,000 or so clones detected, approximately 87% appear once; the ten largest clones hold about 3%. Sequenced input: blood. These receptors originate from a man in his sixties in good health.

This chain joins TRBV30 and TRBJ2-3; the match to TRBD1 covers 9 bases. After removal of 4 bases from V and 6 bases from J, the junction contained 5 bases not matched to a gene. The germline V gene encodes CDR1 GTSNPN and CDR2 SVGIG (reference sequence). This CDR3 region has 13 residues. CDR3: CAWTGTGLDTQYF. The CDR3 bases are TGTGCCTGGACGGGGACAGGGTTGGATACGCAGTATTTT.

DNA for the CDR3: TGTGCCAGCTCACCACCGGGCCAGGGTAGCTTTGGCTACACCTTC. Protein product: CASSPPGQGSFGYTF. This chain uses TRBV18 with TRBJ1-2, with D perhaps matching TRBD1 (5 bases). CDR1 and CDR2 (germline): KGHSH, LQKENI. The V gene lost 0 bases and the J gene lost 7 bases, with 15 bases spanning the gap. The length of the CDR3 is 15 residues.

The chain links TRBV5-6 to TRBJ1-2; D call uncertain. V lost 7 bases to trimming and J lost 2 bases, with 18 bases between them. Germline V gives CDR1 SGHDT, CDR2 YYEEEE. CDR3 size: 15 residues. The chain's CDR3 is CASRWGEGRNYGYTF. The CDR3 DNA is TGTGCCAGCCGATGGGGAGAGGGCAGGAACTATGGCTACACCTTC.

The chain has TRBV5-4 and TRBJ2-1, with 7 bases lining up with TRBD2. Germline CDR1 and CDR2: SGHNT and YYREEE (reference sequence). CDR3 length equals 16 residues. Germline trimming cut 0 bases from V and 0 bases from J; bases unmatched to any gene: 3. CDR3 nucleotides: TGTGCCAGCAGCTTGGCCGGCGGGGGCTCCTACAATGAGCAGTTCTTC. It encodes CASSLAGGGSYNEQFF.

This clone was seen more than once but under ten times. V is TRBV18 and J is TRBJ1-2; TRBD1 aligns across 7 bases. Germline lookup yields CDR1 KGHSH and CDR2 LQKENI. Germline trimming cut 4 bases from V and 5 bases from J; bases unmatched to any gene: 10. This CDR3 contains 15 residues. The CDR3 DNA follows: TGTGCCAGCTCACGAGACGGACAGGTTACATATGGCTACACCTTC. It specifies CASSRDGQVTYGYTF. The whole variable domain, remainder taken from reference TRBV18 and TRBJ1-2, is NAGVMQNPRHLVRRRGQEARLRCSPMKGHSHVYWYRQLPEEGLKFMVYLQKENIIDESGMPKERFSAEFPKEGPSILRIQQVVRGDSAAYFCASSRDGQVTYGYTFGSGTRLTVV.

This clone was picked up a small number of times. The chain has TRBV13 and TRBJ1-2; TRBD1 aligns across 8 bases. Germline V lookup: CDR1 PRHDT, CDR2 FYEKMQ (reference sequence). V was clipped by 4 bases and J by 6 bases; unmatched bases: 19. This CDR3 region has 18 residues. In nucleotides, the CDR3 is TGTGCCAGCAGCTCCTACTCTTCTTCCGGACAGGGTCGAGATGGCTACACCTTC. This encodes CASSSYSSSGQGRDGYTF.

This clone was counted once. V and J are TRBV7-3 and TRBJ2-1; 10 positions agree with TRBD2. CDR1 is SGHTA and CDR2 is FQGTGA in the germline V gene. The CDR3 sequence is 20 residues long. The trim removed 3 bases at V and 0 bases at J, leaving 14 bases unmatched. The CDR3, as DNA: TGTGCCAGCAGCTTTTTCGTTCCAGCGGGGGGGACGAGCTCCTACAATGAGCAGTTCTTC. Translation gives CASSFFVPAGGTSSYNEQFF.

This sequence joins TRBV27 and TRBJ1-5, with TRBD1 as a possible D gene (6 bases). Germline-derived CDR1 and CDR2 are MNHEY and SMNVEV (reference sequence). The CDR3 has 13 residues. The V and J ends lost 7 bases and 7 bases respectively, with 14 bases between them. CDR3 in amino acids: CASKRTEGQPQHF. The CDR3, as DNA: TGTGCCAGCAAGAGGACAGAGGGGCAGCCCCAGCATTTT.

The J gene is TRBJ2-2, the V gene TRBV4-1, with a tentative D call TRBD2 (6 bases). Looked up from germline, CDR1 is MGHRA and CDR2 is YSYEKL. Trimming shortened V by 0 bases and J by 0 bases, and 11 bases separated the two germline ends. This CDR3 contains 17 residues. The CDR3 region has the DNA TGCGCCAGCAGCCAAGATGGGCGGGGAGCGAACACCGGGGAGCTGTTTTTT. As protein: CASSQDGRGANTGELFF.

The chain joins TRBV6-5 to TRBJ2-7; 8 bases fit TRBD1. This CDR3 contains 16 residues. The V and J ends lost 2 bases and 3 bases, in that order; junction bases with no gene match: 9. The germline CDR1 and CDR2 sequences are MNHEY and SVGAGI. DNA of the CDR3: TGTGCCAGCAGTTACGAGCGGGCAGGGGGCAACTACGAGCAGTACTTC. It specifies CASSYERAGGNYEQYF.

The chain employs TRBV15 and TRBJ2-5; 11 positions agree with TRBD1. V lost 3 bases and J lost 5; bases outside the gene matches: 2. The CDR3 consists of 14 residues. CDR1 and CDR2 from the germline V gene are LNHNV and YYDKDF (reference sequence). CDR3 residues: CATSRDRGLETQYF. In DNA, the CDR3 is TGTGCCACCAGCAGGGACAGGGGGCTTGAGACCCAGTACTTC.

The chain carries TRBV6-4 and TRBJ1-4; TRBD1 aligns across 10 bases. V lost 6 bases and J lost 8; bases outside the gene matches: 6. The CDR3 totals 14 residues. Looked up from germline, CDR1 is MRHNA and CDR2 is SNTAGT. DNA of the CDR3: TGTGCCAGCAGCCGACAGGGGGCGCGAGAAAAACTGTTTTTT. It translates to CASSRQGAREKLFF.

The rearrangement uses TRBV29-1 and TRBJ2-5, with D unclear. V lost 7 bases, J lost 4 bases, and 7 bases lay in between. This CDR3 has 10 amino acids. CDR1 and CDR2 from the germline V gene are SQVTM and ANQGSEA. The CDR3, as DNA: TGCAGCGCCCCAGGAGAGACCCAGTACTTC. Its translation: CSAPGETQYF.

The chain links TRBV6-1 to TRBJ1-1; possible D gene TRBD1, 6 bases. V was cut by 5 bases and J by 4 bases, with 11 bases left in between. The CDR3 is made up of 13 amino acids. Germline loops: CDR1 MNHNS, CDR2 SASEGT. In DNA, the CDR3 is TGTGCCAGCAGTTATGAGGGGGTCACTGAAGCTTTCTTT. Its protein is CASSYEGVTEAFF.

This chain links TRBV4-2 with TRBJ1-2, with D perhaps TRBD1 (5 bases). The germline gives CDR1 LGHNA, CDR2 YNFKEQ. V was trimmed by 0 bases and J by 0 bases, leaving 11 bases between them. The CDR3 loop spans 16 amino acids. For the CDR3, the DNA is TGTGCCAGCAGCCAAGAATCAGGGTCTTCTAACTATGGCTACACCTTC. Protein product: CASSQESGSSNYGYTF.

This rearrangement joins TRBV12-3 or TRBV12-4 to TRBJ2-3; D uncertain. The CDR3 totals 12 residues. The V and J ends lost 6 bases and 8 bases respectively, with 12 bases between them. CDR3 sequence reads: CASSPDWGTQYF. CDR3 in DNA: TGTGCCAGCAGCCCCGACTGGGGTACGCAGTATTTT.

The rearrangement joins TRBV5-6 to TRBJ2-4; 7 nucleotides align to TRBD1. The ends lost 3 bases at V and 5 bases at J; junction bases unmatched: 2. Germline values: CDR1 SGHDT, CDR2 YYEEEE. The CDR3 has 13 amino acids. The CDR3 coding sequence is TGTGCCAGCAGCTGGGGGACAGAAAACATTCAGTACTTC. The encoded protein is CASSWGTENIQYF.

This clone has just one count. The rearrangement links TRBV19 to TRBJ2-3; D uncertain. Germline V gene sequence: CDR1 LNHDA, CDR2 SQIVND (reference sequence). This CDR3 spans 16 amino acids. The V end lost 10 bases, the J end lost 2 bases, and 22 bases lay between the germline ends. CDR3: CATKQSSSGPTDTQYF. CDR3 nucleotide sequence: TGTGCCACCAAACAGTCGTCATCGGGCCCCACAGATACGCAGTATTTT.

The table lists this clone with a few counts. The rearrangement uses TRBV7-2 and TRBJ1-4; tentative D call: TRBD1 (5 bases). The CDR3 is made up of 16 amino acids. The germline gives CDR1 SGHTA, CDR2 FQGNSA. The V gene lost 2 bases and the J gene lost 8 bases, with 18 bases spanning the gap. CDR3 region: CASSLSRAAGGEKLFF. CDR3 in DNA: TGTGCCAGCAGCTTATCCCGGGCAGCTGGGGGGGAAAAACTGTTTTTT.

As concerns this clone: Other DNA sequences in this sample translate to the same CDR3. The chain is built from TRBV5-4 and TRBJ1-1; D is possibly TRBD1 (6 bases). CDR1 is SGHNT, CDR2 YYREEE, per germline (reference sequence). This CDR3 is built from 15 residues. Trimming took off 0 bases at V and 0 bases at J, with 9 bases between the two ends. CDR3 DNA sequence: TGTGCCAGCAGCTTGGAGACAGGAGTGAACACTGAAGCTTTCTTT. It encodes CASSLETGVNTEAFF. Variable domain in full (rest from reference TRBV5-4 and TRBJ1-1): ETGVTQSPTHLIKTRGQQVTLRCSSQSGHNTVSWYQQALGQGPQFIFQYYREEENGRGNFPPRFSGLQFPNYSSELNVNALELDDSALYLCASSLETGVNTEAFFGQGTRLTVV.

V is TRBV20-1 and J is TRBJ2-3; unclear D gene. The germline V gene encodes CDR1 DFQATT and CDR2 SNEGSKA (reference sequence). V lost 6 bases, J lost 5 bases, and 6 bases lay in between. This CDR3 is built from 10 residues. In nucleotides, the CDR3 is TGCAGTGCCACAGAAGATACGCAGTATTTT. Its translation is CSATEDTQYF.

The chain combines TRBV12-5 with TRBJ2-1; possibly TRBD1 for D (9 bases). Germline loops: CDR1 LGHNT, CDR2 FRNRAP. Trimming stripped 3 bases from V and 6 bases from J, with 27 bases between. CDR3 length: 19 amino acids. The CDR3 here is CASGFLTGGTSGDVNEQFF. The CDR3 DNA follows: TGTGCTAGTGGTTTTCTGACAGGGGGTACTAGCGGTGACGTCAATGAGCAGTTCTTC.